The 30 T cell receptor beta chains below all came from one sample that was sequenced in a study of blood T cell repertoires in COVID-19. The method was immunoSEQ multiplex PCR; TCRdb's version includes in-frame clones alone and lacks a portion of them. The data hold some 99,000 clones, with around 82% observed a single time. Material: peripheral blood. The receptor set was obtained from a woman aged 45-60 years with acute or convalescent COVID-19.

The chain is built from TRBV5-6 and TRBJ1-6, with 7 bases identical to TRBD1. Losses at the gene ends were 0 bases for V and 6 bases for J; bases not matched to a gene: 0. Looked up from germline, CDR1 is SGHDT and CDR2 is YYEEEE. This CDR3 contains 14 residues. The CDR3 sequence is CASSLDRGNSPLHF. CDR3 nucleotide sequence: TGTGCCAGCAGCTTGGACAGGGGTAATTCACCCCTCCACTTT. The full variable domain, rest sourced from reference TRBV5-6 and TRBJ1-6, is DAGVTQSPTHLIKTRGQQVTLRCSPKSGHDTVSWYQQALGQGPQFIFQYYEEEERQRGNFPDRFSGHQFPNYSSELNVNALLLGDSALYLCASSLDRGNSPLHFGNGTRLTVT.

The chain combines TRBV9 with TRBJ1-2; perhaps TRBD1 as D (5 bases). The CDR3 covers 13 residues. Between the trimmed V and J ends, which lost 4 bases and 6 bases, there was a span of 13 bases. The germline gives CDR1 SGDLS, CDR2 YYNGEE. The CDR3 DNA reads TGTGCCAGCAGCAAAGGGGCCGGGCATGGCTACACCTTC. Translated, it gives CASSKGAGHGYTF. Full variable domain (missing parts from reference TRBV9 and TRBJ1-2): DSGVTQTPKHLITATGQRVTLRCSPRSGDLSVYWYQQSLDQGLQFLIQYYNGEERAKGNILERFSAQQFPDLHSELNLSSLELGDSALYFCASSKGAGHGYTFGSGTRLTVV.

V gene TRBV18 combines with J gene TRBJ2-1, with 8 bases fitting TRBD1. The CDR3 totals 17 residues. CDR1 is KGHSH, CDR2 LQKENI, per germline. The ends lost 5 bases at V and 4 bases at J; junction bases unmatched: 13. CDR3 coding DNA: TGTGCCAGCTCAAGGGACGCAGGGGGCGGCTCGTACAATGAGCAGTTCTTC. This sequence encodes CASSRDAGGGSYNEQFF.

V gene TRBV10-2 combines with J gene TRBJ1-6; 10 bases agree with TRBD1. The CDR3 totals 19 residues. Looked up from germline, CDR1 is WSHSY and CDR2 is SAAADI. Trimming at V came to 3 bases and at J to 9 bases, leaving 17 bases not matched to a gene. The CDR3: CASSDVWDRGNSGGSPLHF. The CDR3 nucleotides are TGCGCCAGCAGTGACGTCTGGGACAGGGGTAACTCCGGGGGTTCACCCCTCCACTTT.

This chain joins TRBV28 and TRBJ1-5; TRBD1 matches at 7 bases. The CDR3 is 15 residues long. The germline gives CDR1 MDHEN, CDR2 SYDVKM. V shed 5 bases, J shed 3 bases, and the junction held 7 bases outside the gene matches. CDR3: CASSGRQGYNQPQHF. The CDR3 bases are TGTGCCAGCAGTGGTCGACAGGGCTACAATCAGCCCCAGCATTTT.

DNA of the CDR3: TGTGCCAGCAGCGATTTAGCGGGGGGGCTTGGGGATACGCAGTATTTT. Translation gives CASSDLAGGLGDTQYF. V usage is TRBV5-5 and J usage is TRBJ2-3, with 11 bases lining up with TRBD2. The CDR3 contains 16 residues. Germline V gene lookup returns CDR1 SGHKS and CDR2 YYEKEE (reference sequence). Trimming took 4 bases from V and 6 from J; bases not matched to a gene: 10.

The J gene is TRBJ1-4, the V gene TRBV5-5; D is perhaps TRBD1 (6 bases). The CDR3 sequence is 12 residues long. CDR1 is SGHKS, CDR2 YYEKEE, per germline (reference sequence). V was clipped by 4 bases and J by 8 bases, with 9 bases between them. The CDR3 DNA is TGTGCCAGCAGCAAAGGACAGGAAAAACTGTTTTTT. Translating gives CASSKGQEKLFF. Using reference TRBV5-5 and TRBJ1-4 for the parts outside the CDR3, the full variable domain is DAGVTQSPTHLIKTRGQQVTLRCSPISGHKSVSWYQQVLGQGPQFIFQYYEKEERGRGNFPDRFSARQFPNYSSELNVNALLLGDSALYLCASSKGQEKLFFGSGTQLSVL.

V gene TRBV18 combines with J gene TRBJ1-5; D call uncertain. Germline values: CDR1 KGHSH, CDR2 LQKENI. The CDR3 extends over 13 amino acids. V was cut by 0 bases and J by 4 bases, with 4 bases left in between. The CDR3 here is CASSPPQNQPQHF. CDR3 nucleotide sequence: TGTGCCAGCTCACCACCACAGAATCAGCCCCAGCATTTT.

This sequence joins TRBV3-1 (or the pseudogene TRBV3-2) and TRBJ1-1; tentatively, D is TRBD1 (5 bases). This CDR3 spans 17 amino acids. The V gene lost 4 bases and the J gene lost 3 bases, with 21 bases spanning the gap. Per germline, CDR1 LGHDT and CDR2 YNNKEL (reference sequence). The CDR3 coding sequence is TGTGCCAGCAGCCCTTCATCAATGTGGGGGACTTACACTGAAGCTTTCTTT. This encodes CASSPSSMWGTYTEAFF.

The chain employs TRBV2 and TRBJ1-5; no definite D call. The V and J ends lost 4 bases and 5 bases respectively, with 12 bases between them. Germline V CDR1 and CDR2: SNHLY, FYNNEI. The CDR3 is 14 residues long. The CDR3 loop reads CASSVSGFDQPQHF. DNA for the CDR3: TGTGCCAGCAGTGTATCGGGGTTCGATCAGCCCCAGCATTTT.

The chain has TRBV9 and TRBJ2-1; tentatively, D is TRBD2 (6 bases). CDR1 is SGDLS and CDR2 is YYNGEE in the germline V gene. This CDR3 is built from 15 residues. V was trimmed by 0 bases and J by 3 bases, leaving 10 bases between them. The CDR3 loop is CASSVAGENYNEQFF. The CDR3 DNA reads as TGTGCCAGCAGCGTAGCGGGGGAAAACTACAATGAGCAGTTCTTC.

The chain has TRBV18 and TRBJ1-2, with D possibly matching TRBD1 (6 bases). Germline V gives CDR1 KGHSH, CDR2 LQKENI. The V end lost 3 bases, the J end lost 3 bases, and 14 bases lay between the germline ends. The CDR3 covers 15 residues. The CDR3 protein is CASSPNPRGDYGYTF. For the CDR3, the DNA is TGTGCCAGCTCACCTAACCCCAGGGGTGACTATGGCTACACCTTC.

This chain connects TRBV25-1 to TRBJ2-5; D is possibly TRBD1 (6 bases). The CDR3 runs 13 residues. CDR1 is MGHDK and CDR2 is SYGVNS in the germline V gene. V was shortened by 2 bases and J by 5 bases, with 9 bases between the two germline ends. CDR3 region: CASSENRVETQYF. CDR3 bases: TGTGCCAGCAGTGAAAACAGGGTTGAGACCCAGTACTTC.

The CDR3, as DNA: TGTGCCAGCAGGGCAAGCAATCAGCCCCAGCATTTT. The encoded protein is CASRASNQPQHF. The rearrangement joins TRBV2 to TRBJ1-5, with D uncertain. The CDR3 consists of 12 residues. From germline, CDR1 is SNHLY and CDR2 FYNNEI. Trimming left V 6 bases short and J 1 base short, with 4 bases between.

The V and J genes are TRBV6-5 and TRBJ2-2; D perhaps matches TRBD2 (6 bases). The length of the CDR3 is 15 residues. CDR1 and CDR2 (germline): MNHEY, SVGAGI. V lost 6 bases and J 0 bases, leaving 11 bases between the germline ends. The CDR3 reads CASRKRGTNTGELFF. In DNA, the CDR3 is TGTGCCAGCAGAAAACGGGGGACGAACACCGGGGAGCTGTTTTTT.

The rearrangement joins TRBV5-4 to TRBJ1-1; maybe TRBD1 (6 bases). Germline lookup yields CDR1 SGHNT and CDR2 YYREEE (reference sequence). V was pared by 0 bases and J by 3 bases, with 6 bases between. CDR3 length equals 13 residues. CDR3 region: CASSLGTDTEAFF. In DNA form, the CDR3 reads TGTGCCAGCAGCTTGGGGACAGACACTGAAGCTTTCTTT.

This rearrangement joins TRBV5-1 to TRBJ2-3, with TRBD2 matching 15 bases. Germline CDR1 SGHRS, CDR2 YFSETQ. The V segment lost 2 bases and the J segment 6 bases; nucleotides outside the gene matches: 10. This CDR3 is 18 amino acids long. The CDR3 DNA sequence: TGCGCCAGCAGCTTTATGGGACTAGCGGGGGGTTACGGGGATACGCAGTATTTT. Residues: CASSFMGLAGGYGDTQYF.

The chain is built from TRBV9 and TRBJ2-1, with 9 nucleotides matching TRBD2. After removal of 3 bases from V and 6 bases from J, the junction contained 7 bases not matched to a gene. Looked up from germline, CDR1 is SGDLS and CDR2 is YYNGEE. CDR3 length: 15 residues. CDR3 sequence: CASSALQRGVNEQFF. The CDR3 bases are TGTGCCAGCAGCGCCCTCCAGCGGGGGGTCAATGAGCAGTTCTTC.

V is TRBV7-2 and J is TRBJ1-6, with 8 bases lining up with TRBD1. Trimming at V came to 3 bases and at J to 6 bases, leaving 4 bases not matched to a gene. This CDR3 has 15 amino acids. Germline V gene lookup returns CDR1 SGHTA and CDR2 FQGNSA. The CDR3 spells CASSFRDRPNSPLHF. The CDR3 DNA reads TGTGCCAGCAGCTTTCGGGACAGGCCTAATTCACCCCTCCACTTT. Combining the CDR3 with reference TRBV7-2 and TRBJ1-6 gives the whole variable domain GAGVSQSPSNKVTEKGKDVELRCDPISGHTALYWYRQSLGQGLEFLIYFQGNSAPDKSGLPSDRFSAERTGGSVSTLTIQRTQQEDSAVYLCASSFRDRPNSPLHFGNGTRLTVT.

The rearrangement uses TRBV7-9 and TRBJ1-2; D is uncertain. Per the germline V gene, CDR1 is SEHNR and CDR2 is FQNEAQ (reference sequence). Trimming left V 1 base short and J 0 bases short, with 12 bases between. This CDR3 has 16 residues. The CDR3: CASSLEAAVTNYGYTF. The CDR3 DNA follows: TGTGCCAGCAGCTTAGAGGCGGCAGTTACTAACTATGGCTACACCTTC.

CDR3 bases: TGTGCCAGCAGTGGAGGAACTCTACCCTACAATGAGCAGTTCTTC. Amino acids: CASSGGTLPYNEQFF. J is TRBJ2-1 and V is TRBV2; no reliable D call. Germline V lookup: CDR1 SNHLY, CDR2 FYNNEI. The length of the CDR3 is 15 residues. Between the trimmed V and J ends, which lost 4 bases and 2 bases, there was a span of 12 bases.

This sequence joins TRBV6-4 and TRBJ1-1; 7 bases agree with TRBD1. V lost 5 bases, J lost 5 bases, and 2 bases stayed unmatched. This CDR3 is 12 amino acids long. Germline lookup yields CDR1 MRHNA and CDR2 SNTAGT. The CDR3 sequence is CASSNRGTEAFF. CDR3 bases: TGTGCCAGCAGTAACAGGGGAACTGAAGCTTTCTTT.

This sequence joins TRBV2 and TRBJ1-1; TRBD1 is a possible D gene (5 bases). Germline CDR1 is SNHLY and CDR2 is FYNNEI. The CDR3 has 12 amino acids. The V gene lost 6 bases and the J gene lost 4 bases, with 9 bases spanning the gap. CDR3 sequence: CASRAGPTEAFF. For the CDR3, the DNA is TGTGCCAGCAGAGCAGGGCCCACTGAAGCTTTCTTT.

This rearrangement joins TRBV5-1 to TRBJ1-2, with TRBD1 identical over 7 bases. The ends lost 0 bases at V and 4 bases at J; junction bases unmatched: 6. This CDR3 comprises 15 residues. From germline, CDR1 is SGHRS and CDR2 YFSETQ. CDR3 coding DNA: TGCGCCAGCAGCTTGGAGGGACAGCCTTTCTATGGCTACACCTTC. Translated: CASSLEGQPFYGYTF.

This clone was observed a single time. The chain has TRBV14 and TRBJ1-1, with TRBD1 matching 7 bases. This CDR3 contains 12 residues. CDR1 is SGHDN, CDR2 FVKESK, per germline. With 4 bases clipped from V and 10 bases from J, the junction kept 6 bases outside the gene matches. CDR3 protein: CASSLQDRVAFF. The CDR3 DNA reads TGTGCCAGCAGCCTTCAAGACAGGGTAGCTTTCTTT.

V gene TRBV7-9 combines with J gene TRBJ1-1, with 11 positions matching TRBD1. Germline assignment: CDR1 SEHNR and CDR2 FQNEAQ (reference sequence). CDR3 length: 16 residues. After removal of 0 bases from V and 1 base from J, the junction contained 1 base not matched to a gene. For the CDR3, the DNA is TGTGCCAGCAGCTTAGCCGGGACAGGGGGGAACACTGAAGCTTTCTTT. This translates into CASSLAGTGGNTEAFF.

This chain joins TRBV27 and TRBJ2-2; 12 bases align to TRBD2. This CDR3 spans 19 amino acids. Germline V gene lookup returns CDR1 MNHEY and CDR2 SMNVEV (reference sequence). V lost 8 bases, J lost 1 base, and 14 bases stayed unmatched. DNA of the CDR3: TGTGCCAGCTACCACTCTAGCGGGGGGGCATCCCAGAACACCGGGGAGCTGTTTTTT. This gives the protein CASYHSSGGASQNTGELFF.

This chain links TRBV27 with TRBJ2-7, with a weak D call TRBD2 (6 bases). The CDR3 is 14 amino acids. The germline V and J ends were trimmed by 3 bases and 2 bases, with 11 bases remaining between them. Germline assignment: CDR1 MNHEY and CDR2 SMNVEV (reference sequence). The CDR3 sequence is CASSLATGAYEQYF. Written as DNA, the CDR3 is TGTGCCAGCAGTTTGGCGACGGGAGCCTACGAGCAGTACTTC.

The chain joins TRBV2 to TRBJ2-7, with a tentative D call TRBD1 (8 bases). Deletions cut 2 bases from V and 2 bases from J, with 16 bases between. Germline CDR1 and CDR2: SNHLY and FYNNEI. The CDR3 loop spans 16 amino acids. The CDR3 protein is CASSEHRGGSPYEQYF. CDR3 coding DNA: TGTGCCAGCAGTGAACACAGGGGGGGAAGTCCCTACGAGCAGTACTTC.

The chain has TRBV14 and TRBJ2-7; a weak D match, TRBD1 (5 bases). V shed 0 bases and J shed 6 bases, with 15 bases lying between them. The germline V gene has CDR1 SGHDN and CDR2 FVKESK. The CDR3 has 15 amino acids. The DNA of the CDR3 is TGTGCCAGCAGCCAAGATCTAAGGGGCTGGGTCGAGCAGTACTTC. Translated, it gives CASSQDLRGWVEQYF.